Sequencing of this T cell receptor (beta chain) was carried out in a study of CD8+ T cells in alopecia areata. Whole-study context: Twice daily, treated patients received 5 to 10 mg of oral tofacitinib. General study points: Tofacitinib yielded significantly lower scalp clonality and fewer expanded CD8+ clones among the top 100. Uncertainty about whether baseline CD8+ expansion is linked to response remains, with one nonresponder.

Points on this clone: Its antigen is not identified.

The treatment here: oral pan-JAK inhibitor, 5-10 mg twice daily. As part of sample collection, lesional scalp punch biopsies and peripheral blood were taken from alopecia areata patients. Reverse transcribed after extraction, RNA yielded cDNA as the sequencing template. Sequencing used immunoSEQ multiplex PCR; TCRdb keeps in-frame clones, though not all of them. This sample yields 98,000 or so clones, of which 61% are seen a single time; about 16% belongs to the top ten. The CDR3 is 15 residues long. V dropped 2 bases and J dropped 4 bases, with 12 bases sitting between them. The germline gives CDR1 SGHDT, CDR2 YYEEEE.

The specimen was CD8+ T cells sorted from blood, collected at week 4, from a patient treated with tofacitinib. The V call is TRBV5-6, the J call TRBJ2-2; possibly TRBD1 for D (6 bases). The receptor comes from a human donor with alopecia areata. CDR3 protein: CASSFEGVSTGELFF. The CDR3 DNA is TGTGCCAGCAGCTTCGAGGGGGTGAGCACCGGGGAGCTGTTTTTT.